This TCR beta chain comes out of a study of blood T cell repertoires in COVID-19. Turning to the study itself: Samples taken during acute and convalescent COVID-19 were collected in the United States, Italy and Spain. The cDNA or gDNA used as material had been derived from T cells, B-cell-depleted T cells, or PBMCs.

Seattle participants joined during active infection and were tracked over time. Original data processing: Counts of nucleated cells, estimated from reference gene primer amplification, were obtained. Some clones are missing from TCRdb's copy, which holds only in-frame ones; the method was immunoSEQ multiplex PCR. V, J and clone size derive from that table, while D and trimming were established from the DNA sequence. Of tens of thousands of clones in the sample, 89% were seen once. The TCR sequence derives from a man aged 55 to 70 with COVID-19, enrolled during active disease. Sequencing was done on a sample of peripheral blood.

CDR3 amino acids: CASSLGPRETQYF. The CDR3 bases are TGTGCCAGCAGCTTAGGGCCTCGAGAGACCCAGTACTTC. This chain connects TRBV7-2 to TRBJ2-5; D is unresolved. Germline V lookup: CDR1 SGHTA, CDR2 FQGNSA. CDR3 size: 13 residues. Trimming pared 1 base from V and 4 bases from J, leaving 7 bases between.